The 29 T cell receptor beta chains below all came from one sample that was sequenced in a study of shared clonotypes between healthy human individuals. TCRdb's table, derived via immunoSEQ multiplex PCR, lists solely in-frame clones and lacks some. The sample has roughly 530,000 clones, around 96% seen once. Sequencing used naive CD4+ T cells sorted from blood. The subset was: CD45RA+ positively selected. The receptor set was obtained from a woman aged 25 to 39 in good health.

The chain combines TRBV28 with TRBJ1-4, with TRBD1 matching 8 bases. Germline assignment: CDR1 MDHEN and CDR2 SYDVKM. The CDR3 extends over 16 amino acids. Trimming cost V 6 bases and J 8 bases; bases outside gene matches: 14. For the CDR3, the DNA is TGTGCCAGCAGGCCAGGGGGCGACAATTACGGGGAAAAACTGTTTTTT. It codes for CASRPGGDNYGEKLFF. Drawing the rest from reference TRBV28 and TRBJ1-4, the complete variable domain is DVKVTQSSRYLVKRTGEKVFLECVQDMDHENMFWYRQDPGLGLRLIYFSYDVKMKEKGDIPEGYSVSREKKERFSLILESASTNQTSMYLCASRPGGDNYGEKLFFGSGTQLSVL.

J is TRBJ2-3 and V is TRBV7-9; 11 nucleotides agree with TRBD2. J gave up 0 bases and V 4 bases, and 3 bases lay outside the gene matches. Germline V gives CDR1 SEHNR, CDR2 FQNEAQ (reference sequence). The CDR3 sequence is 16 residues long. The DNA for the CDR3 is TGTGCCAGCAGCTCGGGACTAGCGGAGAGCACAGATACGCAGTATTTT. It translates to CASSSGLAESTDTQYF. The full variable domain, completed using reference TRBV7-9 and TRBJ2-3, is DTGVSQNPRHKITKRGQNVTFRCDPISEHNRLYWYRQTLGQGPEFLTYFQNEAQLEKSRLLSDRFSAERPKGSFSTLEIQRTEQGDSAMYLCASSSGLAESTDTQYFGPGTRLTVL.

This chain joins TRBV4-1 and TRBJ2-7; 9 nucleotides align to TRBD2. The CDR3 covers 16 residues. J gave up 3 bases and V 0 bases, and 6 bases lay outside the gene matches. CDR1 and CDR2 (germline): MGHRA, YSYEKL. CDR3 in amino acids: CASSQEGLAGFYEQYF. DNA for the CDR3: TGCGCCAGCAGCCAAGAAGGGCTAGCGGGATTCTACGAGCAGTACTTC.

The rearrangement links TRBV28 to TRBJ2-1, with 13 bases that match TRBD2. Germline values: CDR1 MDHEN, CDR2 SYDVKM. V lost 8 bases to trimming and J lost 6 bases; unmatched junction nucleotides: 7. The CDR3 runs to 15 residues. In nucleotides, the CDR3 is TGTGCCAGCTTGGGACTAGCGGGGAGGGTCAATGAGCAGTTCTTC. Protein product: CASLGLAGRVNEQFF. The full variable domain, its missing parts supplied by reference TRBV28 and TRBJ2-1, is DVKVTQSSRYLVKRTGEKVFLECVQDMDHENMFWYRQDPGLGLRLIYFSYDVKMKEKGDIPEGYSVSREKKERFSLILESASTNQTSMYLCASLGLAGRVNEQFFGPGTRLTVL.

CDR3 sequence (DNA): TGTGCCAGCAGTTTAACCCGGACTAGCGTGTTTTGGGAGCAGTTCTTC. It encodes CASSLTRTSVFWEQFF. The chain has TRBV28 and TRBJ2-1; 9 bases fit TRBD2. CDR3 length: 16 amino acids. Germline CDR1 MDHEN, CDR2 SYDVKM. Trimming at V came to 2 bases and at J to 10 bases, leaving 12 bases not matched to a gene.

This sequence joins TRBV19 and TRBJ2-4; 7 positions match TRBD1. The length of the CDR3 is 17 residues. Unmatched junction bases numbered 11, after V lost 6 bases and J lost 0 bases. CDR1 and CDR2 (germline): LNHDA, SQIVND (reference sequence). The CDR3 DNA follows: TGTGCCAGTAGCCGATACAGGGGAAGGGGAGCCAAAAACATTCAGTACTTC. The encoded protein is CASSRYRGRGAKNIQYF.

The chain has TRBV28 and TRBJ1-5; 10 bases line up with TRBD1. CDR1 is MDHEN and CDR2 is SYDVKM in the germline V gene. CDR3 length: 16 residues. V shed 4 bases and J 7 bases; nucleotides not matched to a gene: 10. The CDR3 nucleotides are TGTGCCAGCAGTTCCCCGACAGGGGGCTATGAACAGCCCCAGCATTTT. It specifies CASSSPTGGYEQPQHF.

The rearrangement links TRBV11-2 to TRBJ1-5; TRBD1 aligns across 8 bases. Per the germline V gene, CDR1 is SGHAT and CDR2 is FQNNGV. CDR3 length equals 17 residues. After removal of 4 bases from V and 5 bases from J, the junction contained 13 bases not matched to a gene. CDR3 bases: TGTGCCAGCAGCTCGACCCGGGGACAGGCCAAGGATCAGCCCCAGCATTTT. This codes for CASSSTRGQAKDQPQHF.

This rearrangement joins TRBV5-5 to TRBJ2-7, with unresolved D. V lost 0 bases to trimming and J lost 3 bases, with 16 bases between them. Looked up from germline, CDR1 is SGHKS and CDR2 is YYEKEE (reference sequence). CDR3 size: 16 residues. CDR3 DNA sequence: TGTGCCAGCAGCTTGGCCAACGTCCCCCGGCTCTACGAGCAGTACTTC. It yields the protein CASSLANVPRLYEQYF.

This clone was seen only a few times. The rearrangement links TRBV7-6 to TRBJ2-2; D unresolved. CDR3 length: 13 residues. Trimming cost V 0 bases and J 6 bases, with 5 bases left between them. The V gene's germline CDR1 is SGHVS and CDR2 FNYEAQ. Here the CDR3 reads CASSLASAGELFF. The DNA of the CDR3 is TGTGCCAGCAGCTTAGCATCCGCCGGGGAGCTGTTTTTT.

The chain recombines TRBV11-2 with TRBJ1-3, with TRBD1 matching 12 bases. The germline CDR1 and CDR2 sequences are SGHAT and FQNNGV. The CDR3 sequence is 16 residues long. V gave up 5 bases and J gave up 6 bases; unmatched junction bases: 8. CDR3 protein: CASSTGTGGRENTIYF. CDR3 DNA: TGTGCCAGCAGCACCGGGACAGGGGGCAGAGAAAACACCATATATTTT.

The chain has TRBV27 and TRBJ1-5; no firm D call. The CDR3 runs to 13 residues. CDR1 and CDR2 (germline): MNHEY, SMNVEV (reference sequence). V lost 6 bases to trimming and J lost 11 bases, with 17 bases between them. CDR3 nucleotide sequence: TGTGCCAGCAGCCCCGAGGGAACTACAGCCCAGCATTTT. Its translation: CASSPEGTTAQHF.

Here the CDR3 reads CASSLPGGTFTDTQYF. CDR3 in DNA: TGTGCCAGCAGCCTCCCGGGGGGGACGTTCACAGATACGCAGTATTTT. The rearrangement joins TRBV28 to TRBJ2-3, with 8 bases identical to TRBD2. Germline loops: CDR1 MDHEN, CDR2 SYDVKM. V was clipped by 6 bases and J by 2 bases; unmatched bases: 10. This CDR3 has 16 amino acids.

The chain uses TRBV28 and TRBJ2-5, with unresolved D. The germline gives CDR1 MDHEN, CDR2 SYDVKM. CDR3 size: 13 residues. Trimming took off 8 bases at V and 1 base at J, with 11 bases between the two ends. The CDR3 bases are TGTGCCAGCGAGGCCGGCCCCCAAGAGACCCAGTACTTC. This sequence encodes CASEAGPQETQYF.

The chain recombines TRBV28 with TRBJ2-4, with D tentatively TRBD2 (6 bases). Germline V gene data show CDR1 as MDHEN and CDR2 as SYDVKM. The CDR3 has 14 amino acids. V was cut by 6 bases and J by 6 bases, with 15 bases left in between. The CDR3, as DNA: TGTGCCAGCAGCTCGACTAGAACGCCAAACATTCAGTACTTC. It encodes CASSSTRTPNIQYF.

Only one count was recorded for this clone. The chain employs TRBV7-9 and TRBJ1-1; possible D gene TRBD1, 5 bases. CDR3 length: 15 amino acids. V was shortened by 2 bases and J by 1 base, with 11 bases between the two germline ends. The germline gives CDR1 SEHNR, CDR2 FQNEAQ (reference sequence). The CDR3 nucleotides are TGTGCCAGCAGCTTATACGCAGGGACGAACACTGAAGCTTTCTTT. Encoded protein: CASSLYAGTNTEAFF.

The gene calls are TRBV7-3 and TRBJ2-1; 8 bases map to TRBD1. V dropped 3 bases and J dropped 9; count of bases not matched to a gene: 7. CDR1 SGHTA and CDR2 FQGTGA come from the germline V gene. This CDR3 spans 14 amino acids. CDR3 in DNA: TGTGCCAGCAGCTTCGGACAGGGTGATGGTGAGCAGTTCTTC. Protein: CASSFGQGDGEQFF. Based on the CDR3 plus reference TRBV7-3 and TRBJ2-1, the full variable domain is GAGVSQTPSNKVTEKGKYVELRCDPISGHTALYWYRQSLGQGPEFLIYFQGTGAADDSGLPNDRFFAVRPEGSVSTLKIQRTERGDSAVYLCASSFGQGDGEQFFGPGTRLTVL.

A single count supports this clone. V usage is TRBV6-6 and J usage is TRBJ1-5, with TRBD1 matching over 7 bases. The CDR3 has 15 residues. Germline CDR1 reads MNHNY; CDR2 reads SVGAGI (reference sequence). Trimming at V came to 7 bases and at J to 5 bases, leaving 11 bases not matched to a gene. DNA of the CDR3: TGTGCCAGCACTCCCTCCGGGACAGAGCATCAGCCCCAGCATTTT. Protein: CASTPSGTEHQPQHF.

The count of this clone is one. CDR3 protein: CASGGVDQPQHF. Written as DNA, the CDR3 is TGTGCCAGCGGGGGGGTGGATCAGCCCCAGCATTTT. The gene calls are TRBV28 and TRBJ1-5; D is possibly TRBD1 (5 bases). The CDR3 is 12 residues long. Germline lookup yields CDR1 MDHEN and CDR2 SYDVKM. V lost 8 bases to trimming and J lost 5 bases, with 10 bases between them.

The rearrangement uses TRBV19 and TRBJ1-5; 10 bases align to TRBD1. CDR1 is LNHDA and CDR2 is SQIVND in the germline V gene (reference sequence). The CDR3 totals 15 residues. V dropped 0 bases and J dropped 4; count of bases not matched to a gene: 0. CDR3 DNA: TGTGCCAGTAGTATAGAGGGACAGGGGAATCAGCCCCAGCATTTT. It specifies CASSIEGQGNQPQHF. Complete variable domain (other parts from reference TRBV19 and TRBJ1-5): DGGITQSPKYLFRKEGQNVTLSCEQNLNHDAMYWYRQDPGQGLRLIYYSQIVNDFQKGDIAEGYSVSREKKESFPLTVTSAQKNPTAFYLCASSIEGQGNQPQHFGDGTRLSIL.

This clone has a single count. This CDR3 reads CATRPGGSGNTIYF. The DNA for the CDR3 is TGTGCCACGCGCCCAGGGGGTAGCGGAAACACCATATATTTT. This chain connects TRBV6-5 to TRBJ1-3; 7 bases map to TRBD1. Unmatched junction bases numbered 10, after V lost 10 bases and J lost 4 bases. CDR3 size: 14 residues. Per the germline V gene, CDR1 is MNHEY and CDR2 is SVGAGI.

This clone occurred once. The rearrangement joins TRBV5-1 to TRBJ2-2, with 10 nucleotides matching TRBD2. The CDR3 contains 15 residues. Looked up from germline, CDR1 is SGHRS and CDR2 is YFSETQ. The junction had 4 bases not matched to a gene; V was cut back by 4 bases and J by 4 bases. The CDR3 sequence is CASSLAGVGTGELFF. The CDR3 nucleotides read TGCGCCAGCAGCCTAGCGGGAGTCGGCACCGGGGAGCTGTTTTTT.

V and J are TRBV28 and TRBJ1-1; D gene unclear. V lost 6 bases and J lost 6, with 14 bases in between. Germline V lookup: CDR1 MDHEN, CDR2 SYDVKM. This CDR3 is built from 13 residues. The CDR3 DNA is TGTGCCAGCAGCTCAGGAGTTAAGGCTGAAGCTTTCTTT. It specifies CASSSGVKAEAFF.

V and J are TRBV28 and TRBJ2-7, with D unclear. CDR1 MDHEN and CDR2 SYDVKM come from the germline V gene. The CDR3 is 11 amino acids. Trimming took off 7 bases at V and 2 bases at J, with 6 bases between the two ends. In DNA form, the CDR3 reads TGTGCCAGCAAAGCGACCTACGAGCAGTACTTC. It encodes CASKATYEQYF.

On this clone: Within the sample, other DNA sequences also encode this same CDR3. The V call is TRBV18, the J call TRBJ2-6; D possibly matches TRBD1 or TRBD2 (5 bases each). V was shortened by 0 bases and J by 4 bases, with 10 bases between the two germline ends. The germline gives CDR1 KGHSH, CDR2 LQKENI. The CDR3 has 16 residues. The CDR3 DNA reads TGTGCCAGCTCACCACCTCCAGGGACCGGGGCCAACGTCCTGACTTTC. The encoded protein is CASSPPPGTGANVLTF. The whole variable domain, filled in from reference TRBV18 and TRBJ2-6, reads NAGVMQNPRHLVRRRGQEARLRCSPMKGHSHVYWYRQLPEEGLKFMVYLQKENIIDESGMPKERFSAEFPKEGPSILRIQQVVRGDSAAYFCASSPPPGTGANVLTFGAGSRLTVL.

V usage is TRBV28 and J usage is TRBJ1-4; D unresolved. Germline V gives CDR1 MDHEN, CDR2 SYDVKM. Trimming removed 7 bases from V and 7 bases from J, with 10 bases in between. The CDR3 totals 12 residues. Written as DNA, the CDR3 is TGTGCCAGCAACCGACTTGTTGAAAAACTGTTTTTT. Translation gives CASNRLVEKLFF. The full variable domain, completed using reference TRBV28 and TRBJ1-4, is DVKVTQSSRYLVKRTGEKVFLECVQDMDHENMFWYRQDPGLGLRLIYFSYDVKMKEKGDIPEGYSVSREKKERFSLILESASTNQTSMYLCASNRLVEKLFFGSGTQLSVL.

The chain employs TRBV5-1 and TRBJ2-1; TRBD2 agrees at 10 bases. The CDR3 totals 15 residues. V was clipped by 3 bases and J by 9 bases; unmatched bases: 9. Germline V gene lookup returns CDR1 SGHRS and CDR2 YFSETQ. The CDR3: CASSSGAGGPAEQFF. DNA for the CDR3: TGCGCCAGCAGCTCAGGAGCGGGAGGGCCTGCTGAGCAGTTCTTC.

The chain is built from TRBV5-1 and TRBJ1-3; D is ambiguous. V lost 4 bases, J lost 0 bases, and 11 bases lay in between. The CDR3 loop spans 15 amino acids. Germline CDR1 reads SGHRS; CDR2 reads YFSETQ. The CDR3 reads CASSRGGDSGNTIYF. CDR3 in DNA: TGCGCCAGCAGCCGTGGTGGGGACTCTGGAAACACCATATATTTT.

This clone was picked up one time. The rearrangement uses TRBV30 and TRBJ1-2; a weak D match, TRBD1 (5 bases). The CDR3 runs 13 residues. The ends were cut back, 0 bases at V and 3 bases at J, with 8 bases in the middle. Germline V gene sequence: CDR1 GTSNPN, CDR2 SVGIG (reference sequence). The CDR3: CAWSVTGDYGYTF. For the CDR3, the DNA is TGTGCCTGGAGTGTAACAGGAGACTATGGCTACACCTTC.